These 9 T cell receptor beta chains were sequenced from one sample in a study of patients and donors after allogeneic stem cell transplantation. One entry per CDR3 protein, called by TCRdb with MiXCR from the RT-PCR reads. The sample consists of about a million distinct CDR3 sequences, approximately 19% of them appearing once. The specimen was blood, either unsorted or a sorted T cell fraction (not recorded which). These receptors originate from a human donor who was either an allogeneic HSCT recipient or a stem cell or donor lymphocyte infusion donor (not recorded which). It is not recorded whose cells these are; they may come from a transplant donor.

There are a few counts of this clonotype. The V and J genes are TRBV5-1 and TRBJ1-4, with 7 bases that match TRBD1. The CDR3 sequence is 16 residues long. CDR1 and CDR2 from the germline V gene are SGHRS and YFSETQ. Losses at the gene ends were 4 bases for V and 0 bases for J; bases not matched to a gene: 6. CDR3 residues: CASSPGTGATNEKLFF. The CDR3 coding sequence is TGCGCCAGCAGCCCGGGCACAGGGGCAACTAATGAAAAACTGTTTTTT.

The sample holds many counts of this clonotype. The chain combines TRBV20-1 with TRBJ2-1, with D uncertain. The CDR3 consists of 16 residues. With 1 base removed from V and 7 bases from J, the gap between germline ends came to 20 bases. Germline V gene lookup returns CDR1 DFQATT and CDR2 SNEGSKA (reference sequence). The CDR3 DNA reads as TGCAGTGCTAGAGTAGGAAAGGGTTTGGGATCTAATGAGCAGTTCTTC. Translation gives CSARVGKGLGSNEQFF.

CDR3 sequence: CASSPTSTGGPFGWQETQYF. The CDR3 region has the DNA TGTGCCAGCAGCCCGACTTCGACGGGAGGGCCCTTTGGGTGGCAAGAGACCCAGTACTTC. The chain has TRBV4-2 and TRBJ2-5; 8 bases are shared with TRBD2. This CDR3 contains 20 residues. From germline, CDR1 is LGHNA and CDR2 YNFKEQ. V lost 4 bases, J lost 2 bases, and 21 bases stayed unmatched.

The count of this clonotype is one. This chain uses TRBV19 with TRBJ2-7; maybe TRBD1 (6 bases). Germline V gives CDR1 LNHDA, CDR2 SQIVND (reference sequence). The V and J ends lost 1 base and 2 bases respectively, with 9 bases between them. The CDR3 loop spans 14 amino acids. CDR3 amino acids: CASSIVHRAYEQYF. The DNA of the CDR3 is TGTGCCAGTAGTATAGTGCACAGGGCCTACGAGCAGTACTTC.

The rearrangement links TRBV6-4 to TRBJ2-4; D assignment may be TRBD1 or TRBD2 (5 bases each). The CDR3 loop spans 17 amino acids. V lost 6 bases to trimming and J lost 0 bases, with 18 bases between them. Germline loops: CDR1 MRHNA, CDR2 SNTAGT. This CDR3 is CASRGVEEVAAKNIQYF. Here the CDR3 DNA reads TGTGCCAGCAGAGGGGTAGAGGAGGTGGCAGCCAAAAACATTCAGTACTTC.

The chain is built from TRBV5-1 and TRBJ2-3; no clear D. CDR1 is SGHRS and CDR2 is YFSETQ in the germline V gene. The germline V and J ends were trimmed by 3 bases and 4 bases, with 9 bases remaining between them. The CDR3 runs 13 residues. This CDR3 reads CASSSPGPDTQYF. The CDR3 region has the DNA TGCGCCAGCAGCTCGCCGGGCCCAGATACGCAGTATTTT.

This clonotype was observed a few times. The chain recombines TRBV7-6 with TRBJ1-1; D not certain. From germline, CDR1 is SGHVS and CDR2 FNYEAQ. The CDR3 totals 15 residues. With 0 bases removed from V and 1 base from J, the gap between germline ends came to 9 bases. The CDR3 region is CASSLARSGNTEAFF. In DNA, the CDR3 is TGTGCCAGCAGCTTAGCGCGTAGCGGGAACACTGAAGCTTTCTTT.

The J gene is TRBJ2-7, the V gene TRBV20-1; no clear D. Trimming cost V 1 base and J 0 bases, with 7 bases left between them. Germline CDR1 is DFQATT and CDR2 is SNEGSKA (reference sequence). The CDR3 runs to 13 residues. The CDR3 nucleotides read TGCAGTGCTAGAGGGGCTACCTCCTACGAGCAGTACTTC. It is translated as CSARGATSYEQYF.

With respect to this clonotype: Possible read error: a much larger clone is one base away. The CDR3 DNA reads TGCGCCAGCAGCTTCGACGGTCACCTTGGGAACAATGAGCAGTTCTTC. Protein sequence: CASSFDGHLGNNEQFF. This chain joins TRBV5-1 and TRBJ2-1; D remains ambiguous. This CDR3 contains 16 residues. Trimming stripped 2 bases from V and 5 bases from J, with 17 bases between. Germline V gene data show CDR1 as SGHRS and CDR2 as YFSETQ.